Only a few counts were recorded for the clone carrying this TCR beta chain. Its antigen is as yet unknown. These data originate in a study of T-cell reconstitution after alpha-beta-depleted transplantation in children. Trimming pared 5 bases from V and 4 bases from J, leaving 13 bases between. CDR1 SQVTM and CDR2 ANQGSEA come from the germline V gene. The CDR3 is 13 residues long. Unique molecular identifiers were incorporated during preparation of the TCRbeta library. MiXCR, applied by TCRdb to the PCR reads, yields one record per CDR3 protein. The repertoire consists of around 300,000 distinct CDR3 sequences, with around 7.3% occurring once and the leading ten covering about 9.3%. Study-level results: Reported findings indicate that, about two months after transplant, alpha-beta T cells came from several hundred expanded clones, which were derived from non-depleted graft cells. T-cell counts and diversity were attributed mostly to newly produced T cells one year after transplant. Recipient T cells and thymic progenitors that survived gave rise to the high TCRbeta diversity observed at day 60 in some patients.

The input for sequencing was peripheral blood, taken 360 days after TCRalphabeta/CD19-depleted stem cell transplant. The receptor was derived from a female patient aged 2-15 years who had a stem cell transplant for Fanconi anemia, so the T cells may come from the graft donor. V and J are TRBV29-1 and TRBJ2-3, with no clear D. CDR3 region: CSVRASTADTQYF. The CDR3 bases are TGCAGCGTTAGGGCGAGCACGGCAGATACGCAGTATTTT.